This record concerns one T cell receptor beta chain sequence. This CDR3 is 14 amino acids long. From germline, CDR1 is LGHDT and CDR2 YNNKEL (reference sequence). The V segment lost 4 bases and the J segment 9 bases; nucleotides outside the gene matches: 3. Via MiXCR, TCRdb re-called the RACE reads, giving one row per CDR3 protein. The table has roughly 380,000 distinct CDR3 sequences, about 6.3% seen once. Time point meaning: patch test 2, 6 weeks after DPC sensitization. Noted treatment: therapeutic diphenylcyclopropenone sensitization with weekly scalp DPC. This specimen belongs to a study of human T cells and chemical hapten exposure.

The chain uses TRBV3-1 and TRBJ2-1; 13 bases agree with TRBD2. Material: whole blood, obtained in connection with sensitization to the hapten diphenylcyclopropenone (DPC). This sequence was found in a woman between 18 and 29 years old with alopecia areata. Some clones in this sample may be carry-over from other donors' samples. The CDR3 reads CASSPGLAGVEQFF. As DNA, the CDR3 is TGTGCCAGCAGCCCCGGACTAGCGGGAGTTGAGCAGTTCTTC.